The source of this T cell receptor (beta chain) is a study of human T cells and chemical hapten exposure. This clonotype was picked up many times. Trimming cost V 11 bases and J 2 bases, with 12 bases left between them. This CDR3 spans 12 amino acids. CDR1 and CDR2 (germline): SEHNR, FQNEAQ (reference sequence). The time point here: pre-sensitization, week 0. The treatment denotes: therapeutic diphenylcyclopropenone sensitization with weekly scalp DPC. Total RNA was extracted from unfractionated whole blood. Each CDR3 protein is one row after TCRdb ran MiXCR on the RACE reads. Seen here are 300,000 to 450,000 distinct CDR3 sequences, about 5% observed once, and the top ten hold around 8.8%.

The starting material was whole blood, obtained in connection with sensitization to the hapten diphenylcyclopropenone (DPC). The source of this sequence is a woman aged 18-35 years with alopecia areata. Some clones in this sample may be carry-over from other donors' samples. This chain links TRBV7-9 with TRBJ1-1; D is ambiguous. Here the CDR3 reads CAWRHANTEAFF. The CDR3 DNA reads as TGTGCCTGGAGACACGCTAACACTGAAGCTTTCTTT.